Below, 13 T cell receptor beta chains from the same sample are listed, as sequenced in a study of molecular identifiers for immune sequencing clone quantification. TCRdb re-derived calls from the PCR reads in MiXCR, one entry per CDR3 protein. The sample consists of about 640,000 distinct CDR3 sequences, roughly 21% of them appearing once. The sequencing input was naive CD8+ T cells from blood, with Jurkat cell RNA spiked in. Subset reported: FACS-sorted CD8+CD4-CCR7+CD45RA+ naive T cells. These receptors were collected from a human donor in good health. Some libraries in this study had Jurkat cell RNA spiked in.

This clonotype was observed at least ten times. J is TRBJ2-3 and V is TRBV7-9, with D possibly being TRBD2 (7 bases). Germline CDR1 reads SEHNR; CDR2 reads FQNEAQ (reference sequence). The V and J ends lost 4 bases and 0 bases respectively, with 14 bases between them. This CDR3 spans 16 amino acids. The CDR3 DNA reads TGTGCCAGCAGCTGGGAGGGGGTTTGGAGCACAGATACGCAGTATTTT. Residues: CASSWEGVWSTDTQYF.

To note about this clonotype: Since no conserved phenylalanine or tryptophan closes the CDR3, a read error is the likely cause. The rearrangement links TRBV3-1 to TRBJ1-2; D remains ambiguous. Per the germline V gene, CDR1 is LGHDT and CDR2 is YNNKEL (reference sequence). CDR3 length: 13 amino acids. V was shortened by 6 bases and J by 4 bases, with 12 bases between the two germline ends. The CDR3 protein is CASSFGITYGYTL. CDR3 bases: TGTGCCAGCAGTTTCGGGATCACCTATGGCTACACCCTC.

A note on this clonotype: One end of the junction does not line up with germline, which may come from a read error. The V and J genes are TRBV7-9 and TRBJ2-3, with TRBD2 identical over 9 bases. CDR3 length: 21 residues. Germline V gene sequence: CDR1 SEHNR, CDR2 FQNEAQ (reference sequence). CDR3 sequence (DNA): TGCGCCAGCAGCTTAGCGCTTGGGGATAGCGGGAGCGGGGACCCCTCAGGTACGCAGTATTTT. This encodes CASSLALGDSGSGDPSGTQYF.

Worth noting for this clonotype: Possible read error: a much larger clone is one base away. The chain couples TRBV7-2 to TRBJ2-7; 9 nucleotides line up with TRBD2. Germline CDR1 SGHTA, CDR2 FQGNSA. With 1 base clipped from V and 5 bases from J, the junction kept 3 bases outside the gene matches. There are 14 residues in the CDR3. The CDR3 bases are TGTGCCAGCAGCTTAGGGAGCGGGAGGCACGAGCAGTACTTC. It is translated as CASSLGSGRHEQYF.

CDR3 in DNA: TGTGCCAGCAGCCAAACTATAGGCGGTATCGCTGAACACAATGAGCAGTTCTTC. This translates into CASSQTIGGIAEHNEQFF. This chain uses TRBV4-2 with TRBJ2-1; D not resolved. The CDR3 extends over 18 amino acids. Germline V gives CDR1 LGHNA, CDR2 YNFKEQ. Trimming shortened V by 2 bases and J by 5 bases, and 22 bases separated the two germline ends.

Worth noting for this clonotype: This may stem from a read error, because a much larger clone lies one nucleotide away. V gene TRBV11-2 combines with J gene TRBJ2-1; D is unresolved. The CDR3 contains 12 residues. Germline-derived CDR1 and CDR2 are SGHAT and FQNNGV. The CDR3 DNA sequence: TGTGCCAGCAGCTTTAGCTACAATGAGCAGCTCTTC. It yields the protein CASSFSYNEQLF.

This clonotype was counted many times. The V call is TRBV20-1, the J call TRBJ2-7; tentative D call: TRBD1 (6 bases). With 3 bases removed from V and 1 base from J, the gap between germline ends came to 22 bases. Germline V gene data show CDR1 as DFQATT and CDR2 as SNEGSKA (reference sequence). The CDR3 has 17 amino acids. The CDR3 sequence is CSARGYYRDDWSYEQYF. The CDR3, as DNA: TGCAGTGCTAGGGGTTACTACAGGGATGATTGGTCCTACGAGCAGTACTTC.

This rearrangement joins TRBV21-1 to TRBJ2-1; TRBD1, the table's D call, lacks a check against the DNA. TRBV21-1 is termed a pseudogene. This CDR3 region has 16 residues. Written as DNA, the CDR3 is TGTGCCAGCAGCAACGGACCCCCTCTTAATTACAATGAGCAGTTCTTC. Amino acid sequence: CASSNGPPLNYNEQFF.

Comment on this clonotype: A single base separates this from a much larger clone, so it may be a read error. It is likely a read error, because the conserved phenylalanine at the end of the CDR3 is missing. J is TRBJ1-5 and V is TRBV2, with D possibly matching TRBD1 (6 bases). Germline CDR1 reads SNHLY; CDR2 reads FYNNEI. Trimming shortened V by 3 bases and J by 0 bases, and 9 bases separated the two germline ends. The CDR3 is 15 amino acids. The CDR3 protein is CASSDRGLSNQPQHL. CDR3 bases: TGTGCCAGCAGTGACAGGGGCCTTAGCAATCAGCCCCAGCATCTT.

The table lists this clonotype with a few counts. The chain joins TRBV6-2 or TRBV6-3 to TRBJ2-5, with TRBD1 matching over 7 bases. The CDR3 is 17 amino acids. Germline assignment: CDR1 MNHEY and CDR2 SVGEGT. V lost 5 bases, J lost 3 bases, and 15 bases stayed unmatched. CDR3 sequence reads: CASSPWTGPAAKETQYF. The CDR3 DNA follows: TGTGCCAGCAGTCCCTGGACAGGCCCGGCCGCTAAAGAGACCCAGTACTTC.

This clonotype was recorded at least ten times. The chain recombines TRBV7-9 with TRBJ2-7; D is perhaps TRBD1 (7 bases). The CDR3 sequence is 15 residues long. V was pared by 3 bases and J by 2 bases, with 14 bases between. Germline V CDR1 and CDR2: SEHNR, FQNEAQ (reference sequence). CDR3 sequence (DNA): TGTGCCAGCAGCTTCCCTCGGGGGACAGCCTACGAGCAGTACTTC. Encoded protein: CASSFPRGTAYEQYF.

Of note for this clonotype: A much larger clone differs by one base, so this may be a read error. This chain links TRBV6-5 with TRBJ2-1; TRBD2 agrees at 7 bases. The germline V gene has CDR1 MNHEY and CDR2 SVGAGI. The CDR3 has 16 amino acids. V trimming: 0 bases; J trimming: 7 bases; junction bases outside the gene matches: 9. The CDR3 region is CASSYSIVTSRNEQFF. CDR3 nucleotides: TGTGCCAGCAGTTACTCGATAGTGACTAGCAGGAATGAGCAGTTCTTC.

This clonotype came up a few times. The chain couples TRBV5-4 to TRBJ2-3; 14 bases are shared with TRBD2. This CDR3 has 16 residues. J gave up 5 bases and V 4 bases, and 6 bases lay outside the gene matches. Germline CDR1 and CDR2: SGHNT and YYREEE (reference sequence). The CDR3 sequence: CASSTGTSGSGDTQYF. The CDR3 bases are TGTGCCAGCAGCACGGGGACTAGCGGGAGCGGAGATACGCAGTATTTT.